This T cell receptor beta chain is from a study of circulating and synovial CD4+ cells in juvenile arthritis. Regarding the study as a whole: T cell genome counts differed by at least an order of magnitude between CPL and CD4 samples. Overlap with synovium rose as more T cells were sequenced. Vbeta family usage analysis did not detect the pathogenic-like versus bulk difference.

V was pared by 5 bases and J by 1 base, with 18 bases between. The CDR3 length is 16 residues. CDR1 is SQVTM, CDR2 ANQGSEA, per germline. Assay: immunoSEQ multiplex PCR; the TCRdb copy retains only in-frame clones and omits some. Among tens of thousands of clones listed, around 95% were seen once. In the case of this clone: Its antigen is not identified.

The chain joins TRBV29-1 to TRBJ2-1; tentative D call: TRBD1 (5 bases). The specimen was CD4+ T cells from blood. The TCR was taken from a human donor with juvenile idiopathic arthritis. The CDR3 region has the DNA TGCAGCGTTAAGGGTCTGGCAGGGTTATCCTACAATGAGCAGTTCTTC. Its protein product is CSVKGLAGLSYNEQFF.